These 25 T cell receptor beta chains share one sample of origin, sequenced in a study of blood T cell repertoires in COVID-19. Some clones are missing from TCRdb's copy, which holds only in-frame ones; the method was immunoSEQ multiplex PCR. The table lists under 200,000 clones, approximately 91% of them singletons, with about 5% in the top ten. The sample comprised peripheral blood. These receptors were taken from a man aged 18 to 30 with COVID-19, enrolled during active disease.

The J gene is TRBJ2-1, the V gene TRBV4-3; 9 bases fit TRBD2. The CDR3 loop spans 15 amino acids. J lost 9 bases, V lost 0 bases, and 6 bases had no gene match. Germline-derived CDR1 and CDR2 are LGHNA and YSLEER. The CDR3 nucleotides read TGCGCCAGCAGCCAAGAGGCTAGCGGGATGGGTGAGCAGTTCTTC. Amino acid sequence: CASSQEASGMGEQFF.

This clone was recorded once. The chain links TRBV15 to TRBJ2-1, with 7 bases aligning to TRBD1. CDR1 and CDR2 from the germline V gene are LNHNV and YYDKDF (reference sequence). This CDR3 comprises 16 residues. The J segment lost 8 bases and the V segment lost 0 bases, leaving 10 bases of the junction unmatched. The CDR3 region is CATSRDTGTARDEQFF. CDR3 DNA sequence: TGTGCCACCAGCAGAGATACCGGGACAGCACGCGATGAGCAGTTCTTC.

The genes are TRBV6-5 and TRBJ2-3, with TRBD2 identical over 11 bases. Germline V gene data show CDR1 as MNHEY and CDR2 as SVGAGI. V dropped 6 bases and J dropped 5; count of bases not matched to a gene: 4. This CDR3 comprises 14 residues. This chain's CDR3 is CASRGTSGRDTQYF. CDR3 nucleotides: TGTGCCAGCAGGGGGACTAGCGGCCGAGATACGCAGTATTTT.

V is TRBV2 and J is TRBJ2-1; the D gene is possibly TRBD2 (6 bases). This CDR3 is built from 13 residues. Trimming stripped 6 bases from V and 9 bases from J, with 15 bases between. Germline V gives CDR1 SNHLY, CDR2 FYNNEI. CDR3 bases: TGTGCCAGCAGGGAGACTAGTGTAAGTGAGCAGTTCTTC. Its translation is CASRETSVSEQFF.

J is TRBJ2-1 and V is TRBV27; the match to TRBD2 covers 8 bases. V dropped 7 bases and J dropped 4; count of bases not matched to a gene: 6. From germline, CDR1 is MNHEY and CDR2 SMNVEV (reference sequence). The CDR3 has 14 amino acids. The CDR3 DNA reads TGTGCCAGCACCGCTAGCGGGCTTTACAATGAGCAGTTCTTC. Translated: CASTASGLYNEQFF.

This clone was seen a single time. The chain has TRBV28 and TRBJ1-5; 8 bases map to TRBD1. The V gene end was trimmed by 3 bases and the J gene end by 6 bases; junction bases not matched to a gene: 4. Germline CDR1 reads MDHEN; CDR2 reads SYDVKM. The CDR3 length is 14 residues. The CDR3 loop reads CASSLTGDGQPQHF. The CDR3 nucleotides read TGTGCCAGCAGTTTGACAGGGGATGGTCAGCCCCAGCATTTT.

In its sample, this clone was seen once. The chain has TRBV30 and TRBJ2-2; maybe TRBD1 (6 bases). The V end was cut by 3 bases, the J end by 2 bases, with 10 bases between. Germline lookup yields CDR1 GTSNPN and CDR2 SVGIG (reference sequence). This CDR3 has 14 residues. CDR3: CAWRKGDNTGELFF. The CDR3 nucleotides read TGTGCCTGGAGAAAGGGGGACAACACCGGGGAGCTGTTTTTT.

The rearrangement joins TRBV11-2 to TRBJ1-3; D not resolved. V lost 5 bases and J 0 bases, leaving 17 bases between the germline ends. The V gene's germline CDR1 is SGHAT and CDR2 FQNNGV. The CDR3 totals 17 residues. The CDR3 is CASSAPAGPLSGNTIYF. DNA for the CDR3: TGTGCCAGCAGCGCCCCGGCAGGTCCACTCTCTGGAAACACCATATATTTT. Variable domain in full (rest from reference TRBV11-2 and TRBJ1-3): EAGVAQSPRYKIIEKRQSVAFWCNPISGHATLYWYQQILGQGPKLLIQFQNNGVVDDSQLPKDRFSAERLKGVDSTLKIQPAKLEDSAVYLCASSAPAGPLSGNTIYFGEGSWLTVV.

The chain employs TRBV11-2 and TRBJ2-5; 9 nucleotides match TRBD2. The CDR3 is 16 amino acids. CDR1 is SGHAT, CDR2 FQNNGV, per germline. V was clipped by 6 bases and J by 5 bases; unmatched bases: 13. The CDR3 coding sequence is TGTGCCAGCAGACCCCGTAGCGGGAGAGTGAAGGAGACCCAGTACTTC. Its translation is CASRPRSGRVKETQYF.

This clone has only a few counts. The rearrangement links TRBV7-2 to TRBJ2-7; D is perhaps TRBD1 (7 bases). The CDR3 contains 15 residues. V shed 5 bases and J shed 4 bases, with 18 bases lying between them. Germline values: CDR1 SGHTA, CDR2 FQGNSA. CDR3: CASSPQGGVAYEQYF. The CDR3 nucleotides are TGTGCCAGCAGCCCGCAGGGGGGAGTGGCGTACGAGCAGTACTTC.

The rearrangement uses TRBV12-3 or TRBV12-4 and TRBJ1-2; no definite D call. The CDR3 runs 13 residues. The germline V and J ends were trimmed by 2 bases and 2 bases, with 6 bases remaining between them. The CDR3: CASSLRRNYGYTF. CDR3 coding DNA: TGTGCCAGCAGTTTAAGGAGGAACTATGGCTACACCTTC.

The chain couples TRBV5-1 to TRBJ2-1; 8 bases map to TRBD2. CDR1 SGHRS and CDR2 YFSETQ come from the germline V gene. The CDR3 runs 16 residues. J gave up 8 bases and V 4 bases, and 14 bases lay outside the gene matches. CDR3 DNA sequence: TGCGCCAGCAGCCCCCGCGATAGCGGGATTCTGGATGAGCAGTTCTTC. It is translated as CASSPRDSGILDEQFF.

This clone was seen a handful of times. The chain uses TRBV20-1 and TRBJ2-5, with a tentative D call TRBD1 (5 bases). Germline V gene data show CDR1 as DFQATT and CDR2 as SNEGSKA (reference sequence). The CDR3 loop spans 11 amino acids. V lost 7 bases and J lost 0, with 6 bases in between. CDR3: CSGQHQETQYF. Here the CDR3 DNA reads TGCAGTGGACAGCACCAAGAGACCCAGTACTTC.

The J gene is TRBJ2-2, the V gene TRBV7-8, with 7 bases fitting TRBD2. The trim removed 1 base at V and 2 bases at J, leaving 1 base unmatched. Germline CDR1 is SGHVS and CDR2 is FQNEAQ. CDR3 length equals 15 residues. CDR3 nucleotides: TGTGCCAGCAGCTTAGGGGGGGGTAACACCGGGGAGCTGTTTTTT. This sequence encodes CASSLGGGNTGELFF.

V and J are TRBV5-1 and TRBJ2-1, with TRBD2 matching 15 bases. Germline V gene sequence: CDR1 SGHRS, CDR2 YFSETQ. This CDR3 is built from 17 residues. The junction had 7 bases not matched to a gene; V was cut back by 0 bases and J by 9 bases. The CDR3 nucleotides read TGCGCCAGCAGCTTGGGGACTAGCGGGAGGGCCAGGGGTGAGCAGTTCTTC. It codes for CASSLGTSGRARGEQFF.

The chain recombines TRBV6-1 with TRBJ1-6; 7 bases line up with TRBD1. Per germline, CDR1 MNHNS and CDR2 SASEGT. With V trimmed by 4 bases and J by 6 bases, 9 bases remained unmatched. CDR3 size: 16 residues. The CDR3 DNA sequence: TGTGCCAGCAGTGGACAGGGATGGGGGATTAATTCACCCCTCCACTTT. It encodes CASSGQGWGINSPLHF.

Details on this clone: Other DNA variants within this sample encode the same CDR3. The CDR3 DNA reads TGTGCCAGCAGCGTAGGGGCGGGAGGGGGCACCGGGGAGCTGTTTTTT. Translated, it gives CASSVGAGGGTGELFF. The rearrangement links TRBV9 to TRBJ2-2; 9 nucleotides line up with TRBD2. CDR3 length: 16 amino acids. Trimming took 0 bases from V and 4 from J; bases not matched to a gene: 4. Germline V gives CDR1 SGDLS, CDR2 YYNGEE.

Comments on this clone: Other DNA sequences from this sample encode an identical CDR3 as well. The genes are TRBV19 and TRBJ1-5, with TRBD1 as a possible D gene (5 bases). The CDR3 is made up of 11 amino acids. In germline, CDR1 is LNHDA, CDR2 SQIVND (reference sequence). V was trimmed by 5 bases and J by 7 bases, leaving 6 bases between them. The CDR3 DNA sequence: TGTGCCAGTAGTCAGGGCCAGCCCCAGCATTTT. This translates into CASSQGQPQHF. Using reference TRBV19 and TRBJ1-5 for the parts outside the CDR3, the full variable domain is DGGITQSPKYLFRKEGQNVTLSCEQNLNHDAMYWYRQDPGQGLRLIYYSQIVNDFQKGDIAEGYSVSREKKESFPLTVTSAQKNPTAFYLCASSQGQPQHFGDGTRLSIL.

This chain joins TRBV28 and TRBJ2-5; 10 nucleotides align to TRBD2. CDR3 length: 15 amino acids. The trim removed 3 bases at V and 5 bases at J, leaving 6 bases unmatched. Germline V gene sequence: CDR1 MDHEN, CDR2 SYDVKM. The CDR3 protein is CASSLIAGGAETQYF. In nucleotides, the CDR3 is TGTGCCAGCAGTTTGATAGCGGGAGGTGCTGAGACCCAGTACTTC.

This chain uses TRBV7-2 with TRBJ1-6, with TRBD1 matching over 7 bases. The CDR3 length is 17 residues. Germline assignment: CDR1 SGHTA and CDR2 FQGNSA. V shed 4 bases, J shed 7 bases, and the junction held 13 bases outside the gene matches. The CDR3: CASSSRTGVARNSPLHF. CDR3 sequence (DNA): TGTGCCAGCAGCTCCAGGACAGGCGTTGCGAGAAATTCACCCCTCCACTTT. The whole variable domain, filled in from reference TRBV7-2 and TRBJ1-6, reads GAGVSQSPSNKVTEKGKDVELRCDPISGHTALYWYRQSLGQGLEFLIYFQGNSAPDKSGLPSDRFSAERTGGSVSTLTIQRTQQEDSAVYLCASSSRTGVARNSPLHFGNGTRLTVT.

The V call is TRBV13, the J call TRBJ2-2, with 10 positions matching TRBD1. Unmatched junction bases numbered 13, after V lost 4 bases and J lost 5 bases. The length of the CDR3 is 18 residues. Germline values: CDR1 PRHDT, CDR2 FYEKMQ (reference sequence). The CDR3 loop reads CASSSTTPGQGNTGELFF. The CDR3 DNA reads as TGTGCCAGCAGCTCAACTACTCCGGGACAGGGGAATACCGGGGAGCTGTTTTTT.

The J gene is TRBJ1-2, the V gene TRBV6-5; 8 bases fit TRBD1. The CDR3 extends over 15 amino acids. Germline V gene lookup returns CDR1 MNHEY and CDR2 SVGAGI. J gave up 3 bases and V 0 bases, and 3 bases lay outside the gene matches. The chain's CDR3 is CASSYSKTGDYGYTF. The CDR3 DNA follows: TGTGCCAGCAGTTACTCGAAGACAGGGGACTATGGCTACACCTTC.

The CDR3 loop is CSADGYNEQFF. DNA for the CDR3: TGCAGTGCTGACGGGTACAATGAGCAGTTCTTC. The chain joins TRBV20-1 to TRBJ2-1; the D is unclear. CDR1 and CDR2 from the germline V gene are DFQATT and SNEGSKA (reference sequence). CDR3 length equals 11 residues. Trimming removed 5 bases at V and 4 bases at J, with 6 bases between.

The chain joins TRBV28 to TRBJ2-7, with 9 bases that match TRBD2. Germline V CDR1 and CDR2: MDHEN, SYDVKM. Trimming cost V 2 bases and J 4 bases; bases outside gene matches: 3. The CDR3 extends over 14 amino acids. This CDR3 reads CASSLPLAGYEQYF. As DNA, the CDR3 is TGTGCCAGCAGTTTACCGCTAGCGGGATACGAGCAGTACTTC.

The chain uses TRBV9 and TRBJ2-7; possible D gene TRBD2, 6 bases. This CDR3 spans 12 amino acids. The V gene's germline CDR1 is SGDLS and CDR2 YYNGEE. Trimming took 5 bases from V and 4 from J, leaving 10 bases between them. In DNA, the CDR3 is TGTGCCAGCAGTCCCGGGGGATACGAGCAGTACTTC. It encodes CASSPGGYEQYF. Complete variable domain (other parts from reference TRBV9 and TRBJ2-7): DSGVTQTPKHLITATGQRVTLRCSPRSGDLSVYWYQQSLDQGLQFLIQYYNGEERAKGNILERFSAQQFPDLHSELNLSSLELGDSALYFCASSPGGYEQYFGPGTRLTVT.